The entry below describes one TCR beta chain. The antigen remains unidentified. The CDR3 sequence is 15 residues long. J was trimmed by 6 bases and V by 2 bases; bases with no gene match: 3. Germline CDR1 is SGHTA and CDR2 is FQGTGA. This record comes from a study of T cell repertoires in cytomegalovirus infection. Study-level information: CMV infection together with matching HLA type was indicated by public TCR beta signatures. Points from the study as a whole: Summed public TCR beta family frequency identified CMV carriers bearing the relevant HLA.

MiXCR was run by TCRdb on the reads, yielding one entry per CDR3 protein. The top ten hold approximately 8.2% of the sample, which has fewer than 700,000 distinct CDR3 sequences, approximately 24% seen once. This rearrangement joins TRBV7-3 to TRBJ1-6; 8 bases match TRBD1. This TCR was recovered from a human donor in good health (CMV status not recorded). Some clones in this sample may be carry-over from other donors' samples. The sequencing sample was made of CD8+ T cells from PBMCs. In DNA form, the CDR3 reads TGTGCCAGCAGCTTAGGACAGGGTTTTAATTCACCCCTCCACTTT. It specifies CASSLGQGFNSPLHF.